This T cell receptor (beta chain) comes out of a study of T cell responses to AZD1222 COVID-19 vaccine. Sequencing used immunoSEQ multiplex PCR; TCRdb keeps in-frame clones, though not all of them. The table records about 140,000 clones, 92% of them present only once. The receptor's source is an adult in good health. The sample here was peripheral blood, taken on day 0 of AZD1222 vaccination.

The CDR3 protein is CASSLGFGIPNTEAFF. In nucleotides, the CDR3 is TGTGCCAGCAGCTTAGGTTTTGGGATCCCCAACACTGAAGCTTTCTTT. V is TRBV13 and J is TRBJ1-1, with unresolved D. V lost 0 bases, J lost 2 bases, and 13 bases lay in between. CDR1 PRHDT and CDR2 FYEKMQ come from the germline V gene (reference sequence). CDR3 length: 16 residues. Based on the CDR3 plus reference TRBV13 and TRBJ1-1, the full variable domain is AAGVIQSPRHLIKEKRETATLKCYPIPRHDTVYWYQQGPGQDPQFLISFYEKMQSDKGSIPDRFSAQQFSDYHSELNMSSLELGDSALYFCASSLGFGIPNTEAFFGQGTRLTVV.